Listed below are T cell receptor beta chains from one sample, sequenced in a study of beta chain features in type 1 diabetes. Produced via immunoSEQ multiplex PCR; TCRdb's table is partial and in-frame only. The sample holds under 450,000 clones, roughly 14% seen once. Material: naive CD4+ T cells from blood. The receptors were sampled from a man aged 25-45 years in good health. The CDR3 runs from the conserved cysteine through the conserved F or W. D genes are given only for firm matches. Rows may omit the clone size; those that give it use once, few, many or a size class.

TGTGCCACCAGCAGACTAGCGGGTGGGGGCACAGATACGCAGTATTTT	CATSRLAGGGTDTQYF	TRBV15	TRBJ2-3	.	TRBD2
TGCGCCAGCAGTCATCCAGGGGGAGAGACCCAGTACTTC	CASSHPGGETQYF	TRBV23-1	TRBJ2-5	few	TRBD1
TGCAGTAGCGGGAGAGGCAATGAGCAGTTCTTC	CSSGRGNEQFF	TRBV20-1	TRBJ2-1	.	TRBD2
TGCGCCAGCAGCCAAGACAGGGGAAGGGATGGCTACACCTTC	CASSQDRGRDGYTF	TRBV4-3	TRBJ1-2	once	.
TGTGCTAGTGGTTTGGTACGCTGGGGCAGCGGGGGAGCCACAGATACGCAGTATTTT	CASGLVRWGSGGATDTQYF	TRBV12-5	TRBJ2-3	few	TRBD2
TGCGCCAGCAGCTTGCTGGGGCACACAGATACGCAGTATTTT	CASSLLGHTDTQYF	TRBV5-1	TRBJ2-3	.	.
TGTGCCAGCAGTGAATTCGCGGAGCTGTTTTTT	CASSEFAELFF	TRBV7-2	TRBJ2-2	.	.
TGTGCCAGCAGTCTCCAGGGGGGCCGGGGAGATACGCAGTATTTT	CASSLQGGRGDTQYF	TRBV7-9	TRBJ2-3	.	.
TGTGCCTGGAGTGTTGGCAGGGTTAACTCTGGGGCCAACGTCCTGACTTTC	CAWSVGRVNSGANVLTF	TRBV30	TRBJ2-6	.	.
TGCAGCGTTGAATGGGTGTCGCAAGAGCAGTTCTTC	CSVEWVSQEQFF	TRBV29-1	TRBJ2-1	few	.
TGTGCCACGACAGGGGATGGCTACACCTTC	CATTGDGYTF	TRBV6-6	TRBJ1-2	few	TRBD1
TGTGCCAGCTCACCAGGGACGACTAGCACAGATACGCAGTATTTT	CASSPGTTSTDTQYF	TRBV18	TRBJ2-3	few	.
TGTGCCAGCAGCTTGGCGGGACAGGGAAGGTACGAGCAGTACTTC	CASSLAGQGRYEQYF	TRBV5-4	TRBJ2-7	.	TRBD1
TGCAGCGTTGGGTCAGGGAGGGAACAGCCCCAGCATTTT	CSVGSGREQPQHF	TRBV29-1	TRBJ1-5	few	.
TGTGCCAGCAGCCAGGGACGGTATAATTCACCCCTCCACTTT	CASSQGRYNSPLHF	TRBV13	TRBJ1-6	few	.
TGCGCCAGCAGCCAAGACCAAGAAGCTAACTATGGCTACACCTTC	CASSQDQEANYGYTF	TRBV4-3	TRBJ1-2	few	.
TGTGCCAGCAGTGAAGTGGGCACGGGGCAGTTCTTC	CASSEVGTGQFF	TRBV2	TRBJ2-1	few	.
TGTGCCAGCACCCCCGCCCCGGGGAGGCAAGAGACCCAGTACTTC	CASTPAPGRQETQYF	TRBV7-2	TRBJ2-5	few	.
TGTGCCAGCAGCTTAGCGGTCGGGACAGTAAATTACGAGCAGTACTTC	CASSLAVGTVNYEQYF	TRBV7-9	TRBJ2-7	.	TRBD1
TGCGCCAGCAGCCCCGATATTAGGTCCCACAATCAGGTCACCTTC	CASSPDIRSHNQVTF	TRBV4-3	TRBJ1-2	.	.
TGTGCCAGCAGTTCCCCCATGACAGGGCAGCAGTACTTC	CASSSPMTGQQYF	TRBV6-5	TRBJ2-7	few	TRBD1
TGTGCCAGCTCAATCGGGCTGAACACTGAAGCTTTCTTT	CASSIGLNTEAFF	TRBV6-6	TRBJ1-1	few	.
TGTGCCAGCAGCGGAAGAAAGCTAGCGGGACAAGAGACCCAGTACTTC	CASSGRKLAGQETQYF	TRBV9	TRBJ2-5	.	TRBD2
TGTGCCACCAGCAGAGATCTGGGAGGGTTCGAGCAGTACTTC	CATSRDLGGFEQYF	TRBV15	TRBJ2-7	.	TRBD2
TGTGCCAGCAGCTTAATGTTAGGAGAGACCCAGTACTTC	CASSLMLGETQYF	TRBV7-3	TRBJ2-5	.	.
TGCGCCAGCAGCCAAGTTCGGAGGGGCACTGAAGCTTTCTTT	CASSQVRRGTEAFF	TRBV4-3	TRBJ1-1	few	.
TGCGCCAGCAGCCAAGCTGGGAAACAAGAGACCCAGTACTTC	CASSQAGKQETQYF	TRBV4-1	TRBJ2-5	.	.
TGTGCCAGCAGAACATTATCGGGTCAGCCCCAGCATTTT	CASRTLSGQPQHF	TRBV21-1	TRBJ1-5	.	.
TGTGCCAGCAGCTTGTTACGGACAGGGAGCCTTAGCTCCGGGGAGCTGTTTTTT	CASSLLRTGSLSSGELFF	TRBV5-4	TRBJ2-2	few	TRBD1
TGCGCCAGCAGCGAACTTAGCGGGGGGGCCGATACGCAGTATTTT	CASSELSGGADTQYF	TRBV5-1	TRBJ2-3	.	TRBD2
TGTGCCAGCAGCCAAGGGGACAGGGTTCGAGAGACCCAGTACTTC	CASSQGDRVRETQYF	TRBV5-4	TRBJ2-5	.	TRBD1
TGTGCCAGCAGTCCGAAACTCCCGCCGGAGACCCAGTACTTC	CASSPKLPPETQYF	TRBV6-5	TRBJ2-5	.	.
TGTGCCATGGAGGGTGACAGGGTATTCCCCACAGATACGCAGTATTTT	CAMEGDRVFPTDTQYF	TRBV10-3	TRBJ2-3	few	.
TGTGCCATCACCCAAAGGGAGGGTTACGACGAGCAGTACTTC	CAITQREGYDEQYF	TRBV10-3	TRBJ2-7	few	TRBD2
TGTGCCAGCAGCTTAGGCAGCACAGATACGCAGTATTTT	CASSLGSTDTQYF	TRBV7-2	TRBJ2-3	many	.
TGTGCCACCAGCAGAGCTGGCCGTAATGAAAAACTGTTTTTT	CATSRAGRNEKLFF	TRBV15	TRBJ1-4	few	.
TGTGCCAGCAGCTTAGCGGGGACATTGGGGCGAGGAGGCTACACCTTC	CASSLAGTLGRGGYTF	TRBV7-6	TRBJ1-2	few	.
TGTGCCAGCAGCTTCGGTCAGGGGATTAGCAATCAGCCCCAGCATTTT	CASSFGQGISNQPQHF	TRBV7-2	TRBJ1-5	.	.
TGTGCCAGCTCACTGGCCCCAGGGGGACCCCCCTACAATGAGCAGTTCTTC	CASSLAPGGPPYNEQFF	TRBV18	TRBJ2-1	few	TRBD1
TGTGCCAGCAGCACCGGGGGGCAGCCAAACAATGAGCAGTTCTTC	CASSTGGQPNNEQFF	TRBV7-9	TRBJ2-1	.	.
TGTGCCATCAGTGGTGCCAGCACAGATACGCAGTATTTT	CAISGASTDTQYF	TRBV10-3	TRBJ2-3	.	.
TGTGCCAGCAACTACAGGGCCACAGATACGCAGTATTTT	CASNYRATDTQYF	TRBV6-6	TRBJ2-3	few	.
TGTGCCAGCAGCTCCCCGAGCACAGATACGCAGTATTTT	CASSSPSTDTQYF	TRBV7-9	TRBJ2-3	many	.
TGTGCCAGCTCAGGCGGACAGGGATCAGGAGATACGCAGTATTTT	CASSGGQGSGDTQYF	TRBV18	TRBJ2-3	few	TRBD1
TGTGCCACCCAGGGCATTCGGACGCACAATGAGCAGTTCTTC	CATQGIRTHNEQFF	TRBV19	TRBJ2-1	.	.